This passage covers 25 T cell receptor beta chains from one sample sequenced in a study of tumor-infiltrating lymphocytes in primary liver carcinoma. A constant-region primer primed TCR beta cDNA synthesis from about 0.55 ug of total RNA. Employing slightly modified ARM-PCR, three nested multiplex PCR rounds were run, and these gave rise to the TCR beta libraries. TRBV1-TRBV30 forward primers and a C-beta reverse primer were used in the first two PCR rounds, which each ran for about 11 cycles. TCRdb itself ran the multiplex PCR reads through MiXCR, one entry per CDR3 protein. The sample carries more than 95,000 distinct CDR3 sequences, under 65% recorded once. Bulk tissue was left unsorted, and RNA and DNA were co-extracted from roughly 20-30 mg of it. The sequenced material came from liver tumor tissue from sampling region 3. Subset described: tumor region T3, left-lateral pole. The receptors shown here come from a woman aged 55-69 years with primary liver carcinoma and hepatitis B virus infection.

This clonotype was counted many times. The chain employs TRBV6-2 or TRBV6-3 and TRBJ1-6, with 7 bases that match TRBD1. The CDR3 sequence is 18 residues long. V trimming: 7 bases; J trimming: 11 bases; junction bases outside the gene matches: 23. Germline lookup yields CDR1 MNHEY and CDR2 SVGEGT. For the CDR3, the DNA is TGTGCCAGCACTTTATCCCCAAATCGACAGGGTGGTGTGGCACCCCTCCACTTT. Its translation: CASTLSPNRQGGVAPLHF.

The chain is built from TRBV10-2 and TRBJ2-1; maybe TRBD2 (7 bases). The V and J ends lost 8 bases and 12 bases respectively, with 23 bases between them. The CDR3 runs 14 residues. The germline V gene encodes CDR1 WSHSY and CDR2 SAAADI. CDR3: CASLSSRGRGGQFF. In nucleotides, the CDR3 is TGCGCCAGCCTATCTTCGAGGGGGAGGGGTGGGCAGTTCTTC.

This clonotype was counted ten times or more. The chain couples TRBV28 to TRBJ2-5; 8 positions agree with TRBD1. J lost 6 bases, V lost 1 base, and 16 bases had no gene match. This CDR3 has 18 amino acids. Germline loops: CDR1 MDHEN, CDR2 SYDVKM. The DNA of the CDR3 is TGTGCCAGCAGTTTATTTTCCGCCCGGGACAGGTCCCCCAAGACCCAGTACTTC. Its protein product is CASSLFSARDRSPKTQYF.

The genes are TRBV29-1 and TRBJ2-5, with 10 nucleotides matching TRBD1. CDR3 length equals 15 residues. From germline, CDR1 is SQVTM and CDR2 ANQGSEA. The DNA of the CDR3 is TGCAGTATTGAAGGGGGGACAGGGGAGCAAGAGACCCAGTACTTC. This encodes CSIEGGTGEQETQYF.

Comment on this clonotype: A much larger clonotype is one base distant, so this may be a read error. CDR3 nucleotide sequence: TGCGCCAGCAGCTTACAGGGGAGGAATGAGCAGTTCTTC. Amino acid sequence: CASSLQGRNEQFF. The genes are TRBV5-1 and TRBJ2-1; D might be TRBD1 (7 bases). Germline CDR1 reads SGHRS; CDR2 reads YFSETQ. The CDR3 runs 13 residues. Trimming took off 2 bases at V and 7 bases at J, with 10 bases between the two ends.

This clonotype was found a few times. The V gene is TRBV5-1, the J gene TRBJ2-1; weak D call: TRBD2 (7 bases). V gave up 1 base and J gave up 6 bases, with 14 bases separating them. The CDR3 has 15 amino acids. Germline V gene lookup returns CDR1 SGHRS and CDR2 YFSETQ. The CDR3 spells CASSLLLGGGNEQFF. The CDR3 DNA sequence: TGCGCCAGCAGCTTGTTGTTGGGAGGGGGCAATGAGCAGTTCTTC.

As concerns this clonotype: This may come from a read error, since a much larger clone is one base off. The gene calls are TRBV20-1 and TRBJ2-7, with D possibly matching TRBD2 (6 bases). The germline V gene encodes CDR1 DFQATT and CDR2 SNEGSKA (reference sequence). The CDR3 runs to 15 residues. The CDR3 nucleotides read TGCAGTGCTAGAGATTATCGGGGAGGAAGCTACGAGAAGTACTTC. It specifies CSARDYRGGSYEKYF.

By sample fraction, this clonotype is medium-sized (0.01 to 0.1%). V usage is TRBV4-1 and J usage is TRBJ2-1, with D tentatively TRBD2 (6 bases). The CDR3 is 17 residues long. The V and J ends lost 1 base and 1 base respectively, with 14 bases between them. Germline CDR1 MGHRA, CDR2 YSYEKL. Here the CDR3 reads CASSQGAGGGSYNEQFF. The CDR3, as DNA: TGCGCCAGCAGCCAAGGGGCTGGGGGAGGTTCCTACAATGAGCAGTTCTTC.

Notes on this clonotype: Mismatch with germline at one junction end may stem from a read error. The chain carries TRBV29-1 and TRBJ1-2, with D tentatively TRBD1 (6 bases). Germline CDR1 is SQVTM and CDR2 is ANQGSEA. This CDR3 region has 14 residues. CDR3 bases: TGCATCGTTGCCCAGGGGATGGGCGCTCGCGGCTACACCTTC. It encodes CIVAQGMGARGYTF.

Regarding this clonotype: One end of the junction does not line up with germline, which may come from a read error. The genes are TRBV11-2 and TRBJ1-2; D may be TRBD1 (5 bases). CDR3 length: 13 residues. Looked up from germline, CDR1 is SGHAT and CDR2 is FQNNGV. CDR3 loop: CANGSGTEYGYTF. The CDR3, as DNA: TGTGCCAACGGTTCCGGGACGGAATATGGTTACACCTTC.

The V gene is TRBV20-1, the J gene TRBJ2-7, with 10 bases aligning to TRBD2. Unmatched junction bases numbered 5, after V lost 1 base and J lost 2 bases. Germline values: CDR1 DFQATT, CDR2 SNEGSKA (reference sequence). The CDR3 extends over 15 amino acids. CDR3 protein: CSARGGTSEAYEQYF. CDR3 coding DNA: TGCAGTGCTAGAGGTGGGACTAGCGAAGCCTACGAGCAGTACTTC.

For this clonotype: The junction departs from the called germline gene at one end, perhaps through a read error. J is TRBJ2-1 and V is TRBV28; D tentatively reads TRBD1 or TRBD2 (6 bases each). Germline assignment: CDR1 MDHEN and CDR2 SYDVKM. The CDR3 length is 14 residues. In DNA, the CDR3 is TGTGCCAGCAGTTTGATGGCGCGGGACAATGAGCTGTTCTTC. Translation gives CASSLMARDNELFF.

This clonotype was counted ten times or more. The chain links TRBV6-2 or TRBV6-3 to TRBJ1-1; no clear D. CDR1 is MNHEY, CDR2 SVGEGT, per germline. The V and J ends lost 0 bases and 2 bases respectively, with 10 bases between them. The length of the CDR3 is 15 residues. CDR3 coding DNA: TGTGCCAGCAGTTACTCGATCAGGCAAAACACTGAAGCTTTCTTT. Its protein product is CASSYSIRQNTEAFF.

As to this clonotype: The junction shows a germline mismatch at one end, possibly a read error. The chain employs TRBV11-2 and TRBJ2-6; the D gene is possibly TRBD1 (5 bases). The CDR3 contains 14 residues. CDR1 and CDR2 (germline): SGHAT, FQNNGV. CDR3 sequence (DNA): TGTGCCAGCAGTCCCCCTTCTGGGGCCAACGTCCTGGCTTTC. It codes for CASSPPSGANVLAF.

V usage is TRBV25-1 and J usage is TRBJ2-1; no reliable D call. The CDR3 loop spans 16 amino acids. Trimming removed 5 bases from V and 8 bases from J, with 22 bases in between. Germline V lookup: CDR1 MGHDK, CDR2 SYGVNS. Here the CDR3 reads CASSSILATKRDEQFF. The CDR3 nucleotides read TGTGCCAGCAGTTCCATATTAGCTACAAAGCGTGATGAGCAGTTCTTC.

Comments on this clonotype: One end of the junction varies from germline; a read error may be responsible. This sequence joins TRBV28 and TRBJ2-1; D uncertain. CDR3 length equals 12 residues. Germline values: CDR1 MDHEN, CDR2 SYDVKM. The CDR3 spells CASSPYVDERFF. Written as DNA, the CDR3 is TGTGCCAGCAGTCCATACGTTGATGAGCGGTTCTTC.

The V gene is TRBV6-2 or TRBV6-3, the J gene TRBJ2-7, with D unresolved. The CDR3 contains 11 residues. Germline V gene data show CDR1 as MNHEY and CDR2 as SVGEGT. Trimming cost V 5 bases and J 3 bases, with 5 bases left between them. In DNA, the CDR3 is TGTGCCAGCAGTGAGAGCTACGAGCAGTACTTC. As protein: CASSESYEQYF.

About this clonotype: This may be a read error: a much more frequent sequence differs by one nucleotide. The gene calls are TRBV14 and TRBJ2-5; D tentatively reads TRBD1 or TRBD2 (5 bases each). Germline V lookup: CDR1 SGHDN, CDR2 FVKESK. This CDR3 has 14 amino acids. This chain's CDR3 is CASSSRWGLETQHF. The CDR3 DNA is TGTGCCAGCAGCTCCCGCTGGGGGTTGGAGACCCAGCACTTC.

Comment on this clonotype: A read error is likely, as this CDR3 ends without the conserved phenylalanine or tryptophan. The chain has TRBV4-1 and TRBJ2-1, with D perhaps being TRBD1 or TRBD2 (6 bases each). Per germline, CDR1 MGHRA and CDR2 YSYEKL. This CDR3 has 14 amino acids. Written as DNA, the CDR3 is TGCGCCAGGAGCCGGAACAGGGTGGAGGGTGAGCAGTTCATC. Protein: CARSRNRVEGEQFI.

Of note for this clonotype: A much larger clone differs by one base, so this may be a read error. The V and J genes are TRBV11-3 and TRBJ2-1; unclear D gene. V gave up 2 bases and J gave up 6 bases, with 5 bases separating them. Germline-derived CDR1 and CDR2 are SGHNT and YENEEA. This CDR3 spans 12 amino acids. In DNA, the CDR3 is TGTGCCAGCAGCTTAAGTGCCAATGAGCAGTTCTTC. It codes for CASSLSANEQFF.

As to this clonotype: A read error may be the cause here, since a much bigger clone is one base away. The CDR3 sequence: CASSQAAGTTRGSGSTIYF. The CDR3 DNA reads as TGCGCCAGCAGCCAAGCGGCCGGGACCACACGAGGATCTGGAAGCACCATATATTTT. The rearrangement links TRBV4-1 to TRBJ1-3; D is possibly TRBD1 (5 bases). Per the germline V gene, CDR1 is MGHRA and CDR2 is YSYEKL. The CDR3 loop spans 19 amino acids.

On this clonotype itself: A much larger clone lies a single base off, so this may be a read error. The chain carries TRBV5-6 and TRBJ2-5; D is undetermined. This CDR3 has 15 residues. The germline V and J ends were trimmed by 1 base and 3 bases, with 13 bases remaining between them. Germline-derived CDR1 and CDR2 are SGHDT and YYEEEE. The CDR3 protein is CASSLYEVGKETQYF. In nucleotides, the CDR3 is TGTGCCAGCAGCTTGTATGAGGTGGGAAAAGAGACCCAGTACTTC.

V usage is TRBV19 and J usage is TRBJ1-2; D remains unclear. Trimming removed 7 bases from V and 2 bases from J, with 11 bases in between. The CDR3 consists of 13 residues. Germline-derived CDR1 and CDR2 are LNHDA and SQIVND (reference sequence). CDR3 bases: TGTGCCAGTAAAAACGGACCAAACTATGGCTACACCTTC. Protein product: CASKNGPNYGYTF.

A note on this clonotype: At one end, the junction sequence differs from germline, possibly due to a read error. The chain recombines TRBV11-2 with TRBJ2-1; D is unresolved. The CDR3 length is 15 residues. Germline-derived CDR1 and CDR2 are SGHAT and FQNNGV. The CDR3 loop reads CASSFGEGPHDEHFF. In DNA, the CDR3 is TGTGCCAGCAGCTTTGGGGAAGGGCCCCACGATGAGCACTTCTTC.

As to this clonotype: Relative to the germline gene, one junction end is altered; a read error may explain this. The gene calls are TRBV11-3 and TRBJ2-1; TRBD2 agrees at 8 bases. The CDR3 totals 17 residues. Germline V CDR1 and CDR2: SGHNT, YENEEA. In nucleotides, the CDR3 is TGTGCCAGCAGCTTAGGTCGGGGGGGGTGGGGTGTCGACAAGCAGCTCTTC. This encodes CASSLGRGGWGVDKQLF.